The next 27 T cell receptor beta chains were all read from a single sample in a study of T-cell memory formation after mild COVID-19. In TCRdb, the 5' RACE reads were re-called with MiXCR into one record per CDR3 protein. The sample holds over 150,000 distinct CDR3 sequences, approximately 12% seen once. The specimen sequenced was PBMCs or a T cell subset sorted from them (not recorded which). All receptors come from a man aged 18 to 29 who had mild COVID-19 (a few samples of this study predate the infection). Cell type and time point are not known.

This clonotype occurred a few times. The chain links TRBV4-1 to TRBJ2-1; D is undetermined. Deletions cut 2 bases from V and 6 bases from J, with 14 bases between. Germline V CDR1 and CDR2: MGHRA, YSYEKL. The CDR3 covers 15 residues. CDR3 region: CASSQLVGSGNEQFF. As DNA, the CDR3 is TGCGCCAGCAGCCAACTGGTGGGCAGTGGCAATGAGCAGTTCTTC.

The J gene is TRBJ2-3, the V gene TRBV5-1; 12 nucleotides line up with TRBD2. Germline CDR1 and CDR2: SGHRS and YFSETQ. The trim removed 6 bases at V and 5 bases at J, leaving 10 bases unmatched. The CDR3 is made up of 16 amino acids. CDR3 sequence reads: CASKTGLAGYGDTQYF. The CDR3 coding sequence is TGCGCCAGCAAGACCGGACTAGCGGGGTATGGAGATACGCAGTATTTT.

The V and J genes are TRBV12-3 or TRBV12-4 and TRBJ2-7, with 8 bases that match TRBD1. V was pared by 3 bases and J by 7 bases, with 8 bases of the junction left unmatched. The CDR3 consists of 14 residues. The CDR3 region is CASSLGRGLEEQYF. The CDR3 nucleotides read TGTGCCAGCAGTTTGGGCAGGGGGCTGGAAGAGCAGTACTTC.

In its sample, this clonotype was seen a few times. The CDR3 DNA sequence: TGTGCCAGCAGTGTAGCCGGGGTAAGCAATGAGCAGTTCTTC. Translating gives CASSVAGVSNEQFF. This chain joins TRBV6-4 and TRBJ2-1; maybe TRBD2 (5 bases). Looked up from germline, CDR1 is MRHNA and CDR2 is SNTAGT. CDR3 size: 14 residues. Trimming stripped 4 bases from V and 6 bases from J, with 13 bases between.

This clonotype was seen a handful of times. The chain links TRBV5-6 to TRBJ1-3; D unresolved. CDR1 and CDR2 (germline): SGHDT, YYEEEE. This CDR3 region has 16 residues. The germline V and J ends were trimmed by 1 base and 0 bases, with 11 bases remaining between them. The CDR3 sequence: CASSLLGPASGNTIYF. Here the CDR3 DNA reads TGTGCCAGCAGCTTGCTAGGGCCAGCCTCTGGAAACACCATATATTTT.

This clonotype came up a few times. The rearrangement links TRBV20-1 to TRBJ2-7; a possible D gene is TRBD2 (7 bases). This CDR3 has 14 residues. Germline V gene data show CDR1 as DFQATT and CDR2 as SNEGSKA (reference sequence). Trimming stripped 0 bases from V and 2 bases from J, with 11 bases between. Here the CDR3 DNA reads TGCAGTGCTAGAGAAAGGGGGGGGACCTACGAGCAGTACGTC. It encodes CSARERGGTYEQYV.

This clonotype was picked up many times. One end of the junction varies from germline; a read error may be responsible. V and J are TRBV7-2 and TRBJ1-2; no clear D. Germline CDR1 is SGHTA and CDR2 is FQGNSA. The CDR3 extends over 13 amino acids. The DNA for the CDR3 is TGTGCCAGCAGTTTAGTGGGGAACTATGGCTACACCTTC. It encodes CASSLVGNYGYTF.

The sample holds a few counts of this clonotype. This sequence joins TRBV6-5 and TRBJ2-5, with D perhaps assigned TRBD1 or TRBD2 (6 bases each). Germline-derived CDR1 and CDR2 are MNHEY and SVGAGI. The V gene lost 6 bases and the J gene lost 9 bases, with 26 bases spanning the gap. CDR3 size: 16 residues. The CDR3 region is CASSHLRGHGHPAQYF. In nucleotides, the CDR3 is TGTGCCAGCAGCCATTTGCGGGGACACGGTCACCCGGCCCAGTACTTC.

The gene calls are TRBV7-9 and TRBJ1-5; a weak D match, TRBD1 (5 bases). Trimming removed 10 bases at V and 4 bases at J, with 14 bases between. CDR3 length equals 13 residues. Germline V gene data show CDR1 as SEHNR and CDR2 as FQNEAQ (reference sequence). The CDR3 loop reads CATGAGPNQPQHF. The CDR3 DNA reads TGTGCCACCGGGGCAGGCCCGAATCAGCCCCAGCATTTT.

This clonotype came up a few times. The chain recombines TRBV7-2 with TRBJ2-5; D not certain. This CDR3 has 14 residues. Germline-derived CDR1 and CDR2 are SGHTA and FQGNSA. Trimming shortened V by 10 bases and J by 1 base, and 16 bases separated the two germline ends. The CDR3 sequence is CATKASLPQETQYF. In DNA, the CDR3 is TGTGCCACCAAAGCCTCCCTACCCCAAGAGACCCAGTACTTC. Together with reference TRBV7-2 and TRBJ2-5, the CDR3 gives the full variable domain: GAGVSQSPSNKVTEKGKDVELRCDPISGHTALYWYRQSLGQGLEFLIYFQGNSAPDKSGLPSDRFSAERTGGSVSTLTIQRTQQEDSAVYLCATKASLPQETQYFGPGTRLLVL.

This clonotype was counted ten times or more. The chain recombines TRBV6-1 with TRBJ2-3; 11 positions agree with TRBD2. Germline trimming cut 10 bases from V and 4 bases from J; bases unmatched to any gene: 7. Germline V gene data show CDR1 as MNHNS and CDR2 as SASEGT. This CDR3 region has 14 residues. As DNA, the CDR3 is TGTGCCACTCATAGCGGGGGGGATGCAGATACGCAGTATTTT. Protein product: CATHSGGDADTQYF.

V is TRBV7-7 and J is TRBJ2-3, with TRBD2 matching over 7 bases. The V and J ends lost 5 bases and 5 bases, in that order; junction bases with no gene match: 7. Germline V gene lookup returns CDR1 SSHAT and CDR2 FNYEAQ (reference sequence). The CDR3 covers 14 residues. The chain's CDR3 is CASSIGLGVDTQYF. The CDR3 DNA is TGTGCCAGCAGCATCGGACTAGGGGTAGATACGCAGTATTTT.

The chain recombines TRBV5-1 with TRBJ2-1; the match to TRBD2 covers 10 bases. The length of the CDR3 is 14 residues. Germline CDR1 is SGHRS and CDR2 is YFSETQ. Trimming took 4 bases from V and 7 from J; bases not matched to a gene: 5. CDR3 loop: CASSIALAGNEQFF. The CDR3, as DNA: TGCGCCAGCAGCATTGCACTAGCGGGGAATGAGCAGTTCTTC.

This clonotype was detected only a few times. The chain combines TRBV6-5 with TRBJ1-2; possible D gene TRBD1, 5 bases. This CDR3 comprises 14 residues. Germline CDR1 and CDR2: MNHEY and SVGAGI. V lost 0 bases to trimming and J lost 7 bases, with 12 bases between them. The CDR3 DNA reads TGTGCCAGCAGTTACTCCCGGGGCGCATTTGGCTACACCTTC. It encodes CASSYSRGAFGYTF.

V gene TRBV20-1 combines with J gene TRBJ2-5; D remains unclear. V lost 5 bases, J lost 3 bases, and 4 bases lay in between. The germline V gene encodes CDR1 DFQATT and CDR2 SNEGSKA (reference sequence). The CDR3 has 10 residues. This chain's CDR3 is CSALKETQYF. CDR3 nucleotides: TGCAGTGCTCTCAAAGAGACCCAGTACTTC.

This clonotype has only a few counts. The chain couples TRBV12-3 or TRBV12-4 to TRBJ2-3; D remains ambiguous. V was cut by 3 bases and J by 4 bases, with 11 bases left in between. The CDR3 is 14 amino acids. CDR3 region: CASSFSQTADTQYF. The DNA for the CDR3 is TGTGCCAGCAGTTTTTCCCAGACTGCAGATACGCAGTATTTT.

This clonotype was counted many times. The gene calls are TRBV7-2 and TRBJ1-6; D remains unclear. The germline V and J ends were trimmed by 1 base and 10 bases, with 8 bases remaining between them. This CDR3 spans 13 amino acids. Germline-derived CDR1 and CDR2 are SGHTA and FQGNSA. CDR3 sequence (DNA): TGTGCCAGCAGCTTAGAGATCGGCTCACCCCTCCACTTT. This translates into CASSLEIGSPLHF.

J is TRBJ2-3 and V is TRBV7-9; 8 nucleotides align to TRBD2. CDR1 and CDR2 from the germline V gene are SEHNR and FQNEAQ (reference sequence). The V segment lost 3 bases and the J segment 4 bases; nucleotides outside the gene matches: 6. The CDR3 runs to 15 residues. CDR3 loop: CASSFPGGAADTQYF. The CDR3 DNA is TGTGCCAGCAGCTTCCCCGGGGGGGCCGCAGATACGCAGTATTTT.

The sample holds many counts of this clonotype. The V and J genes are TRBV18 and TRBJ2-5; D is perhaps TRBD1 (6 bases). Trimming removed 5 bases from V and 3 bases from J, with 16 bases in between. Germline loops: CDR1 KGHSH, CDR2 LQKENI. This CDR3 region has 15 residues. CDR3 sequence: CASSGEGVWEETQYF. CDR3 bases: TGTGCCAGCTCAGGCGAGGGGGTCTGGGAAGAGACCCAGTACTTC.

This clonotype was seen only once. The chain joins TRBV5-1 to TRBJ1-1; D may be TRBD1 (6 bases). CDR1 SGHRS and CDR2 YFSETQ come from the germline V gene. The V end lost 0 bases, the J end lost 4 bases, and 10 bases lay between the germline ends. The CDR3 loop spans 14 amino acids. Written as DNA, the CDR3 is TGCGCCAGCAGCTTGGATAACAGGGTCACTGAAGCTTTCTTT. It translates to CASSLDNRVTEAFF.

In DNA form, the CDR3 reads TGTGCCAACGCCGAGGACAGACACACTGAAGCTTTCTTT. Its protein is CANAEDRHTEAFF. This chain links TRBV18 with TRBJ1-1; D may be TRBD1 (6 bases). Per the germline V gene, CDR1 is KGHSH and CDR2 is LQKENI. This CDR3 contains 13 residues. The V end was cut by 10 bases, the J end by 3 bases, with 15 bases between.

This clonotype was counted many times. The gene calls are TRBV6-5 and TRBJ1-6; a weak D match, TRBD1 (6 bases). Germline CDR1 and CDR2: MNHEY and SVGAGI. The CDR3 spans 14 residues. The V gene lost 8 bases and the J gene lost 8 bases, with 16 bases spanning the gap. The CDR3 spells CASLKGSGDSPLHF. CDR3 DNA sequence: TGTGCCAGCCTAAAAGGGTCAGGGGATTCACCCCTCCACTTT.

This clonotype was seen more than once but under ten times. The CDR3 spells CATSIGLAGGSYNEQFF. The CDR3 nucleotides are TGTGCCACCAGCATCGGACTAGCGGGGGGAAGCTACAATGAGCAGTTCTTC. The J gene is TRBJ2-1, the V gene TRBV15, with 14 nucleotides matching TRBD2. This CDR3 is built from 17 residues. V lost 4 bases, J lost 3 bases, and 5 bases stayed unmatched. Looked up from germline, CDR1 is LNHNV and CDR2 is YYDKDF (reference sequence). The full variable domain, completed using reference TRBV15 and TRBJ2-1, is DAMVIQNPRYQVTQFGKPVTLSCSQTLNHNVMYWYQQKSSQAPKLLFHYYDKDFNNEADTPDNFQSRRPNTSFCFLDIRSPGLGDTAMYLCATSIGLAGGSYNEQFFGPGTRLTVL.

The table lists this clonotype with a few counts. This chain connects TRBV11-2 to TRBJ2-4, with D tentatively TRBD1 or TRBD2 (6 bases each). The CDR3 is made up of 14 amino acids. Germline V gene lookup returns CDR1 SGHAT and CDR2 FQNNGV. Trimming took 5 bases from V and 3 from J, leaving 11 bases between them. The CDR3 region has the DNA TGTGCCAGCAGCAAACAGGGAGGCAAAAACATTCAGTACTTC. It codes for CASSKQGGKNIQYF.

This clonotype was recorded a few times. The CDR3 sequence is CASSRPGLAEQFF. CDR3 DNA sequence: TGCGCCAGCAGCCGGCCGGGACTAGCGGAGCAGTTCTTC. The chain carries TRBV5-1 and TRBJ2-1; 10 nucleotides line up with TRBD2. The trim removed 4 bases at V and 10 bases at J, leaving 5 bases unmatched. CDR3 size: 13 residues. Germline CDR1 and CDR2: SGHRS and YFSETQ.

The chain recombines TRBV6-2 or TRBV6-3 with TRBJ2-2; D gene unclear. V was clipped by 6 bases and J by 1 base, with 9 bases between them. The CDR3 sequence is 14 residues long. Germline V CDR1 and CDR2: MNHEY, SVGEGT. CDR3 loop: CASSDTGNTGELFF. The CDR3 bases are TGTGCCAGCAGCGATACGGGGAACACCGGGGAGCTGTTTTTT.

This clonotype was found a few times. V usage is TRBV5-1 and J usage is TRBJ2-7; the D gene is possibly TRBD2 (6 bases). Germline loops: CDR1 SGHRS, CDR2 YFSETQ. This CDR3 is 16 amino acids long. V dropped 3 bases and J dropped 0 bases, with 16 bases sitting between them. The CDR3 reads CASSSVERALSYEQYF. CDR3 DNA sequence: TGCGCCAGCAGCTCTGTTGAGCGGGCGCTCTCCTACGAGCAGTACTTC.